A single sample gave rise to the 26 T cell receptor beta chains below, sequenced in a study of radiotherapy plus CTLA-4 blockade in lung cancer. Some clones are missing from TCRdb's copy, which holds only in-frame ones; the method was immunoSEQ multiplex PCR. The table has about 57,000 clones, roughly 80% seen once. The sample was peripheral blood, taken from a patient treated with radiotherapy plus ipilimumab. The receptors shown here come from a human donor with non-small cell lung cancer who had a complete response to radiotherapy plus ipilimumab.

V usage is TRBV7-2 and J usage is TRBJ1-5; 7 bases are a match to TRBD1. Germline values: CDR1 SGHTA, CDR2 FQGNSA. The CDR3 runs 15 residues. V was clipped by 5 bases and J by 5 bases; unmatched bases: 9. The CDR3 DNA is TGTGCCAGCAGCCGACAGACAGGGCCCGATCAGCCCCAGCATTTT. Translating gives CASSRQTGPDQPQHF.

The chain joins TRBV5-1 to TRBJ2-2; D is undetermined. This CDR3 has 13 amino acids. V dropped 0 bases and J dropped 10 bases, with 10 bases sitting between them. Germline V gives CDR1 SGHRS, CDR2 YFSETQ. The CDR3 region is CASSLASSPELFF. The CDR3 nucleotides read TGCGCCAGCAGCTTGGCCTCTTCCCCGGAGCTGTTTTTT.

The chain joins TRBV19 to TRBJ1-5; D ambiguous. Germline loops: CDR1 LNHDA, CDR2 SQIVND (reference sequence). The CDR3 contains 16 residues. Between the trimmed V and J ends, which lost 1 base and 5 bases, there was a span of 15 bases. As DNA, the CDR3 is TGTGCCAGTAGTATAGTTGATCGGGGAATGGATCAGCCCCAGCATTTT. Amino acids: CASSIVDRGMDQPQHF.

The V call is TRBV2, the J call TRBJ1-5, with D possibly TRBD1 on 6 matching bases. V was shortened by 6 bases and J by 0 bases, with 21 bases between the two germline ends. Germline CDR1 SNHLY, CDR2 FYNNEI. CDR3 length: 18 residues. CDR3: CASRAGGARGTSNQPQHF. The CDR3 nucleotides read TGTGCCAGCAGGGCGGGGGGGGCGAGAGGGACTAGCAATCAGCCCCAGCATTTT.

This chain joins TRBV19 and TRBJ1-6; TRBD1 aligns across 11 bases. The germline V gene has CDR1 LNHDA and CDR2 SQIVND (reference sequence). This CDR3 spans 16 amino acids. After removal of 2 bases from V and 9 bases from J, the junction contained 6 bases not matched to a gene. The CDR3 here is CASSIRTGGSSSPLHF. CDR3 coding DNA: TGTGCCAGTAGTATAAGGACAGGGGGCTCGAGTTCACCCCTCCACTTT.

The rearrangement joins TRBV23-1 to TRBJ2-5, with 9 bases fitting TRBD2. TRBV23-1 is an ORF for which the function is uncertain. V gave up 2 bases and J gave up 6 bases; unmatched junction bases: 4. There are 14 residues in the CDR3. The CDR3 sequence is CASSQRLAAKTQYF. The CDR3 nucleotides are TGCGCCAGCAGTCAACGACTAGCGGCCAAGACCCAGTACTTC.

The chain couples TRBV6-5 to TRBJ2-3; D might be TRBD2 (5 bases). Trimming stripped 0 bases from V and 6 bases from J, with 13 bases between. CDR1 is MNHEY and CDR2 is SVGAGI in the germline V gene. The CDR3 sequence is 15 residues long. CDR3 sequence reads: CASSYSRREWDTQYF. In DNA form, the CDR3 reads TGTGCCAGCAGTTACTCACGACGGGAATGGGATACGCAGTATTTT.

This chain uses TRBV6-1 with TRBJ2-1, with a tentative D call TRBD2 (5 bases). Germline CDR1 reads MNHNS; CDR2 reads SASEGT. The germline V and J ends were trimmed by 4 bases and 2 bases, with 9 bases remaining between them. The CDR3 runs 14 residues. The CDR3 DNA reads as TGTGCCAGCAGTGCCCCGGGAACCTACAATGAGCAGTTCTTC. This gives the protein CASSAPGTYNEQFF.

The chain uses TRBV18 and TRBJ2-5, with 13 bases fitting TRBD2. V lost 5 bases, J lost 4 bases, and 7 bases stayed unmatched. The CDR3 spans 16 residues. Germline V CDR1 and CDR2: KGHSH, LQKENI. CDR3 sequence reads: CASSEGLAGARETQYF. The CDR3 DNA reads TGTGCCAGCTCAGAAGGACTAGCGGGAGCTCGAGAGACCCAGTACTTC.

The chain couples TRBV4-1 to TRBJ2-3, with 9 bases aligning to TRBD2. The length of the CDR3 is 17 residues. Germline V gene data show CDR1 as MGHRA and CDR2 as YSYEKL. V shed 0 bases, J shed 4 bases, and the junction held 8 bases outside the gene matches. The CDR3 region is CASSQDRARGGPDTQYF. The CDR3 coding sequence is TGCGCCAGCAGCCAAGATCGGGCGCGGGGGGGCCCAGATACGCAGTATTTT.

This chain uses TRBV18 with TRBJ2-4; TRBD1 aligns across 9 bases. This CDR3 has 13 residues. Losses at the gene ends were 6 bases for V and 6 bases for J; bases not matched to a gene: 3. Germline CDR1 is KGHSH and CDR2 is LQKENI. CDR3 protein: CASSGQGGNIQYF. The CDR3 coding sequence is TGTGCCAGCTCGGGACAGGGAGGAAACATTCAGTACTTC.

CDR3 DNA sequence: TGTGCCAGCAGCGGAGGACAGGGGGCGTGGAATCAGCCCCAGCATTTT. Protein product: CASSGGQGAWNQPQHF. This chain joins TRBV7-2 and TRBJ1-5; TRBD1 agrees at 11 bases. CDR3 length equals 16 residues. Trimming took 5 bases from V and 4 from J; bases not matched to a gene: 7. Germline lookup yields CDR1 SGHTA and CDR2 FQGNSA.

The J gene is TRBJ2-2, the V gene TRBV19; 7 bases match TRBD2. This CDR3 comprises 15 residues. Trimming removed 8 bases from V and 2 bases from J; junction bases left unmatched: 8. CDR1 and CDR2 from the germline V gene are LNHDA and SQIVND (reference sequence). The CDR3, as DNA: TGTGCCAGTCGTTACCAGCGGGGTAACACCGGGGAGCTGTTTTTT. Its protein product is CASRYQRGNTGELFF.

J is TRBJ1-1 and V is TRBV29-1; D call uncertain. V was trimmed by 3 bases and J by 1 base, leaving 9 bases between them. Germline CDR1 reads SQVTM; CDR2 reads ANQGSEA. CDR3 length: 13 amino acids. The CDR3, as DNA: TGCAGCGTTGAGTCCAGCGCGAACACTGAAGCTTTCTTT. Its translation is CSVESSANTEAFF.

This clone was counted many times. The chain recombines TRBV5-6 with TRBJ1-1, with a weak D call TRBD1 (5 bases). The CDR3 covers 11 residues. In germline, CDR1 is SGHDT, CDR2 YYEEEE. The germline V and J ends were trimmed by 7 bases and 5 bases, with 9 bases remaining between them. The CDR3 region is CASGRTTEAFF. For the CDR3, the DNA is TGTGCCAGCGGAAGGACAACTGAAGCTTTCTTT.

J is TRBJ2-1 and V is TRBV5-6, with 10 bases identical to TRBD2. This CDR3 region has 16 residues. The V gene's germline CDR1 is SGHDT and CDR2 YYEEEE. The V gene end was trimmed by 4 bases and the J gene end by 8 bases; junction bases not matched to a gene: 12. In DNA, the CDR3 is TGTGCCAGCAGCCCGGAGCGGGAGGGCCCCTGGGATGAGCAGTTCTTC. It encodes CASSPEREGPWDEQFF.

This chain connects TRBV6-5 to TRBJ1-2, with 10 bases aligning to TRBD1. V lost 2 bases to trimming and J lost 8 bases; unmatched junction nucleotides: 5. The CDR3 contains 14 residues. Germline V gene lookup returns CDR1 MNHEY and CDR2 SVGAGI. The CDR3 sequence is CASSYRQGAEGYTF. The DNA of the CDR3 is TGTGCCAGCAGTTACCGACAGGGGGCGGAAGGCTACACCTTC.

The sample holds a few counts of this clone. This chain connects TRBV5-1 to TRBJ2-3, with D possibly matching TRBD2 (6 bases). Trimming took off 6 bases at V and 6 bases at J, with 17 bases between the two ends. The CDR3 sequence is 14 residues long. Germline-derived CDR1 and CDR2 are SGHRS and YFSETQ. CDR3 protein: CASIEEGPPDTQYF. The CDR3 DNA is TGCGCCAGCATTGAGGAGGGCCCTCCCGATACGCAGTATTTT.

V usage is TRBV6-1 and J usage is TRBJ1-1, with D perhaps TRBD1 (5 bases). The CDR3 runs to 15 residues. Trimming removed 5 bases from V and 0 bases from J, with 13 bases in between. CDR1 is MNHNS and CDR2 is SASEGT in the germline V gene. Here the CDR3 DNA reads TGTGCCAGCAGTAGTACAGGACGGCTGAACACTGAAGCTTTCTTT. It translates to CASSSTGRLNTEAFF.

V usage is TRBV2 and J usage is TRBJ1-1; no clear D. The CDR3 contains 13 residues. The V end lost 3 bases, the J end lost 1 base, and 6 bases lay between the germline ends. CDR1 and CDR2 (germline): SNHLY, FYNNEI. The CDR3 DNA reads as TGTGCCAGCAGTGAGGTAGAGAACACTGAAGCTTTCTTT. Translating gives CASSEVENTEAFF.

This chain links TRBV4-3 with TRBJ2-6; D uncertain. The ends were cut back, 0 bases at V and 2 bases at J, with 11 bases in the middle. Germline values: CDR1 LGHNA, CDR2 YSLEER. CDR3 length: 17 residues. The CDR3 DNA reads TGCGCCAGCAGCCAAGATTTTCCGCGAACTGGGGCCAACGTCCTGACTTTC. This gives the protein CASSQDFPRTGANVLTF.

The CDR3 reads CASSQSVTRGVSDAFF. The CDR3 DNA is TGCGCCAGCAGCCAAAGTGTCACCAGGGGAGTGTCCGATGCTTTCTTT. The rearrangement uses TRBV4-1 and TRBJ1-1; possibly TRBD1 for D (6 bases). The germline V and J ends were trimmed by 2 bases and 11 bases, with 24 bases remaining between them. This CDR3 spans 16 amino acids. Germline V gene sequence: CDR1 MGHRA, CDR2 YSYEKL.

The rearrangement links TRBV6-5 to TRBJ2-7, with a possible D match to TRBD1 (5 bases). Deletions cut 6 bases from V and 0 bases from J, with 12 bases between. Germline loops: CDR1 MNHEY, CDR2 SVGAGI. The CDR3 is made up of 14 amino acids. The CDR3 nucleotides are TGTGCCAGCAGGCAGGGCGCTGACTCCTACGAGCAGTACTTC. The encoded protein is CASRQGADSYEQYF.

The chain combines TRBV27 with TRBJ1-2; D remains ambiguous. The CDR3 has 13 residues. Germline CDR1 reads MNHEY; CDR2 reads SMNVEV (reference sequence). Trimming removed 7 bases at V and 1 base at J, with 10 bases between. Written as DNA, the CDR3 is TGTGCCAGCAAGAGGGAAGGTAACTATGGCTACACCTTC. Translated: CASKREGNYGYTF.

V usage is TRBV11-2 and J usage is TRBJ1-5; 8 bases are a match to TRBD1. With 4 bases clipped from V and 2 bases from J, the junction kept 1 base outside the gene matches. CDR1 and CDR2 (germline): SGHAT, FQNNGV. The CDR3 has 14 amino acids. CDR3: CASSSTGGNQPQHF. CDR3 nucleotide sequence: TGTGCCAGCAGCTCGACAGGGGGCAATCAGCCCCAGCATTTT.

The V and J genes are TRBV28 and TRBJ1-2, with TRBD1 matching 7 bases. V shed 5 bases and J 4 bases; nucleotides not matched to a gene: 16. Looked up from germline, CDR1 is MDHEN and CDR2 is SYDVKM. The CDR3 covers 17 residues. The CDR3 nucleotides are TGTGCCAGCAGTAGACTAGGGACAGCTGGTAAGGTCTATGGCTACACCTTC. Translating it yields CASSRLGTAGKVYGYTF.